Below, 9 T cell receptor beta chains from the same sample are listed, as sequenced in a study of T cells expressing NK-cell markers. Each CDR3 protein gets one entry in TCRdb, which reprocessed the 5' RACE reads and gives no DNA. The sample includes some 600,000 distinct CDR3 sequences. The sequencing input was blood T cells: a sorted CD56 or NKG2C T cell subset, CD4+ or CD8+ T cells, or bulk PBMC T cells (not recorded which). The receptors shown here come from a man younger than 35 in good health.

This sequence joins TRBV12-3 or TRBV12-4 and TRBJ2-1. The length of the CDR3 is 15 residues. CDR3 protein: CASSLDVATYNEQFF.

The chain links TRBV29-1 to TRBJ2-5. Germline-derived CDR1 and CDR2 are SQVTM and ANQGSEA. This CDR3 spans 14 amino acids. The chain's CDR3 is CSGIDSGYQETQYF. Full variable domain (missing parts from reference TRBV29-1 and TRBJ2-5): SAVISQKPSRDICQRGTSLTIQCQVDSQVTMMFWYRQQPGQSLTLIATANQGSEATYESGFVIDKFPISRPNLTFSTLTVSNMSPEDSSIYLCSGIDSGYQETQYFGPGTRLLVL.

The chain uses TRBV7-2 and TRBJ2-4. CDR3 size: 14 residues. Looked up from germline, CDR1 is SGHTA and CDR2 is FQGNSA. The CDR3 spells CASSLRLAKNIQYF. Drawing the rest from reference TRBV7-2 and TRBJ2-4, the complete variable domain is GAGVSQSPSNKVTEKGKDVELRCDPISGHTALYWYRQSLGQGLEFLIYFQGNSAPDKSGLPSDRFSAERTGGSVSTLTIQRTQQEDSAVYLCASSLRLAKNIQYFGAGTRLSVL.

This chain connects TRBV12-3 or TRBV12-4 to TRBJ2-1; TCRdb's D call of TRBD2 is untestable without DNA. The CDR3 spans 16 residues. CDR3 region: CASSEGLAGGGDEQFF.

The V and J genes are TRBV28 and TRBJ1-1. The CDR3 is 12 amino acids. Germline V gives CDR1 MDHEN, CDR2 SYDVKM. The CDR3 sequence: CASSDSEGEAFF.

The gene calls are TRBV2 and TRBJ2-3; the D gene TCRdb calls, TRBD1, cannot be checked with no DNA. The CDR3 runs to 15 residues. Germline V gives CDR1 SNHLY, CDR2 FYNNEI. This chain's CDR3 is CASSEGRTGSDTQYF.

The chain has TRBV6-1 and TRBJ2-1; TCRdb selects TRBD2, and the lack of DNA leaves this call unchecked. CDR3 size: 14 residues. From germline, CDR1 is MNHNS and CDR2 SASEGT. CDR3 protein: CASSPGGPALEQFF.

V is TRBV6-5 and J is TRBJ2-7; as DNA is missing, the TRBD2 call by TCRdb cannot be tested. CDR1 MNHEY and CDR2 SVGAGI come from the germline V gene. The CDR3 is made up of 19 amino acids. CDR3 loop: CASSYSSSAGVRGGSEQYF.

The rearrangement links TRBV25-1 to TRBJ2-3; TCRdb reports TRBD2, a call that lacks DNA to check it against. The CDR3 contains 19 residues. Germline CDR1 reads MGHDK; CDR2 reads SYGVNS. CDR3 region: CASSEGASGRPTSTDTQYF.